This TCR beta chain was recovered during a study of blood T cell repertoires in COVID-19. Germline-derived CDR1 and CDR2 are SNHLY and FYNNEI. The V segment lost 6 bases and the J segment 5 bases; nucleotides outside the gene matches: 5. This CDR3 has 14 amino acids. The data were produced by immunoSEQ multiplex PCR, yet TCRdb's version contains in-frame clones alone and is incomplete. Among roughly 120,000 clones, approximately 81% were seen once, and the ten largest hold 13%. This clone turned up a few times. The chain joins TRBV2 to TRBJ1-1, with 11 bases matching TRBD1. Material: peripheral blood. The TCR originated in a human donor in a cohort sampled during active COVID-19. Here the CDR3 reads CASRQGQGGTEAFF. The CDR3 DNA is TGTGCCAGCAGGCAGGGACAGGGGGGGACTGAAGCTTTCTTT. Drawing the rest from reference TRBV2 and TRBJ1-1, the complete variable domain is EPEVTQTPSHQVTQMGQEVILRCVPISNHLYFYWYRQILGQKVEFLVSFYNNEISEKSEIFDDQFSVERPDGSNFTLKIRSTKLEDSAMYFCASRQGQGGTEAFFGQGTRLTVV.